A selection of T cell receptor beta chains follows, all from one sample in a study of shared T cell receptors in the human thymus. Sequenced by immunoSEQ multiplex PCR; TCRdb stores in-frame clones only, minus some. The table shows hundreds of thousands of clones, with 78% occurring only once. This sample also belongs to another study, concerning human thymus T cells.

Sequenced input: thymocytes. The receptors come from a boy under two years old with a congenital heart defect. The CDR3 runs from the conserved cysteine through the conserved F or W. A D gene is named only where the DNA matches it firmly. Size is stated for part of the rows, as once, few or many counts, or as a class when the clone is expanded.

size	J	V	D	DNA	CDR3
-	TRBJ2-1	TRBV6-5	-	TGTGCCAGCAGTTCCGTGTCAGGGAATGAGCAGTTCTTC	CASSSVSGNEQFF
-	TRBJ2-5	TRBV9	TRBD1	TGTGCCAGCAGCGCGGGACAGGGTGGAGAGACCCAGTACTTC	CASSAGQGGETQYF
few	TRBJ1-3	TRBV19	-	TGTGCCAGTAGTATCTGTGACAGGCCCGGCTTGTCTGGAAACACCATATATTTT	CASSICDRPGLSGNTIYF
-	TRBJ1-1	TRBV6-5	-	TGTGCCAGCAGTCGCCTACCAGGGGTGAACACTGAAGCTTTCTTT	CASSRLPGVNTEAFF
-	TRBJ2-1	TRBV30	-	TGTGCCTGGATAGAGAAACGGGAGAATGAGCAGTTCTTC	CAWIEKRENEQFF
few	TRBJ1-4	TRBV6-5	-	TGTGCCAGCAGCGGCTCGCCGCGAGGGAATGAAAAACTGTTTTTT	CASSGSPRGNEKLFF
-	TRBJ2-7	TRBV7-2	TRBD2	TGTGCCAGCAGCACAACTAGCGGGATGACTACCTCCTACGAGCAGTACTTC	CASSTTSGMTTSYEQYF
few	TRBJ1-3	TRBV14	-	TGTGCCAGCAGCCAAGAGCAGGGAAGACGGACCATATATTTT	CASSQEQGRRTIYF
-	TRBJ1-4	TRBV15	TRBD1	TGTGCCACCAGCAGAGATCTGGGACAGAAAGGACTGTTTTTT	CATSRDLGQKGLFF
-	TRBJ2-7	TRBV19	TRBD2	TGTGCCAGTAGCGATCAACTAGCGGGGGGGGAGCAGTACTTC	CASSDQLAGGEQYF
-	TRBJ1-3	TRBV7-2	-	TGTGCCAGCAGTTCACCTAACCCGGGAAACACCATATATTTT	CASSSPNPGNTIYF
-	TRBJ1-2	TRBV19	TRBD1	TGTGCCAGTAGCCCAGACAGGGTAGATGGCTACACCTTC	CASSPDRVDGYTF
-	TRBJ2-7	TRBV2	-	TGTGCCAGCATCTCAAGCAGGGACGAGCAGTACTTC	CASISSRDEQYF
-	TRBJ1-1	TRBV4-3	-	TGCGCCAGCAGCCAAGATCAGGGTCGGCTGAACACTGAAGCTTTCTTT	CASSQDQGRLNTEAFF
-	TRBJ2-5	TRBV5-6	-	TGTGCCAGCAGCCTGGGGGGGACAGTCCAAGAGACCCAGTACTTC	CASSLGGTVQETQYF
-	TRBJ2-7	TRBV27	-	TGTGCCAGCAGTCCAGCGGTTGCCTACGAGCAGTACTTC	CASSPAVAYEQYF
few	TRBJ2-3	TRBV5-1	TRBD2	TGCGCCAGCAGCTTGACCGTGGACGGGAGGGGGTCCTCTAGCACAGATACGCAGTATTTT	CASSLTVDGRGSSSTDTQYF
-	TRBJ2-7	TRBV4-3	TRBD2	TGCGCCAGCAGCCAAAGGGTTACTAGCGGGAGGGACGAGCAGTACTTC	CASSQRVTSGRDEQYF
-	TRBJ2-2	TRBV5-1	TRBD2	TGCGCCAGCAGCTTGGCCTCTAGCGGCTACACCGGGGAGCTGTTTTTT	CASSLASSGYTGELFF
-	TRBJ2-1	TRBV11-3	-	TGTGCCAGCAGCTTAGTGGGGGGTTTCTACAATGAGCAGTTCTTC	CASSLVGGFYNEQFF
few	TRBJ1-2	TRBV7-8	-	TGTGCCAGCAGCTTAAAACAGCCTAACTATGGCTACACCTTC	CASSLKQPNYGYTF
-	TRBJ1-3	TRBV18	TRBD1	TGTGCCAGCTCACCACGGGACAGGGCCCTCTCTGGAAACACCATATATTTT	CASSPRDRALSGNTIYF
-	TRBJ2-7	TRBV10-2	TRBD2	TGCGCCAGCAGTGAGTCGTTAGCGGGAGTCCACGAGCAGTACTTC	CASSESLAGVHEQYF
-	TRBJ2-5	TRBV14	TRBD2	TGTGCCAGCAGCCAAGATTGGTTGGGACTAGCGGGGGAGACCCAGTACTTC	CASSQDWLGLAGETQYF
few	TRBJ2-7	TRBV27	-	TGTGCCAGTAGGACGACCGGTGGGGGGTACGAGCAGTACTTC	CASRTTGGGYEQYF
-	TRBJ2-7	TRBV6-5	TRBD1	TGTGCCAGCAGTTGCCCGGACAGGGACGAGCAGTACTTC	CASSCPDRDEQYF
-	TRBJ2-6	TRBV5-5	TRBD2	TGTGCCAGCAGCTCGGCGGGGGGGTTCTCTGGGGCCAACGTCCTGACTTTC	CASSSAGGFSGANVLTF
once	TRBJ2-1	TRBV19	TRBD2	TGTGCCAGTAGTCCGCGACTAGCAAGGGATGAGCAGTTCTTC	CASSPRLARDEQFF
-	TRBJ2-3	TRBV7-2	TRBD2	TGTGCCAGCGGGGGGAGGGAGTCAGCGGGAGGCCACACAGATACGCAGTATTTT	CASGGRESAGGHTDTQYF
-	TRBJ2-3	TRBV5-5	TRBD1	TGTGCCAGCAGCTTATCCGGGACAGGAGTTACAGATACGCAGTATTTT	CASSLSGTGVTDTQYF
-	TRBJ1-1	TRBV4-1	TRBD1	TGCGCCAGCAGCCGTGCAAGGGCAGGGACAGGGCCGAACACTGAAGCTTTCTTT	CASSRARAGTGPNTEAFF
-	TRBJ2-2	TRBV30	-	TGTGCCCCCAAGTCTGGGGGCGCCGAGGACACCGGGGAGCTGTTTTTT	CAPKSGGAEDTGELFF
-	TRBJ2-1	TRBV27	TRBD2	TGTGCCAGCAGCCGTGAGACTAGCGGTCCCTACAATGAGCAGTTCTTC	CASSRETSGPYNEQFF
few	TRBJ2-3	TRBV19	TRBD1	TGTGCCAGTAGTCCCCCCCCGGGACAGGTGACAGATACGCAGTATTTT	CASSPPPGQVTDTQYF
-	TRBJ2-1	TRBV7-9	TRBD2	TGTGCCAGCAGCTTGGGACTAGCGGGAGGCGAGCAGTTCTTC	CASSLGLAGGEQFF
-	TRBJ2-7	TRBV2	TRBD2	TGTGCCAGCAGTGATTTATCTAGCGGGAGCACCTACGAGCAGTACTTC	CASSDLSSGSTYEQYF
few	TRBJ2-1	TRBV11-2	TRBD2	TGTGCCAGCAGCTTATCCTCGGGACTAGCGGGAGCCCAGCAGTTCTTC	CASSLSSGLAGAQQFF
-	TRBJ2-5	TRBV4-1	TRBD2	TGCGCCAGCAGCCAAGATGGACTAGCGGGAGGGGGGGAGACCCAGTACTTC	CASSQDGLAGGGETQYF
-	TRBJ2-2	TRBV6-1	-	TGTGCCAGCAGTGTCCGGGTCATTAACACCGGGGAGCTGTTTTTT	CASSVRVINTGELFF
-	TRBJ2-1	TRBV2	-	TGTGCCAGCAGCCACGCTCGAGACAATGAGCAGTTCTTC	CASSHARDNEQFF
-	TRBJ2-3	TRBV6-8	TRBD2	TGTGCCAGCACCGATGGGACTAGCGGAACAGATACGCAGTATTTT	CASTDGTSGTDTQYF
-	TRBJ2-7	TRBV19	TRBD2	TGTGCCAGTAGGGCGTGGGCTAGCGGGAACTACGAGCAGTACTTC	CASRAWASGNYEQYF
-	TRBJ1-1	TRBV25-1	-	TGTGCCAGCAGCCGAAGGGGTGCCACTGAAGCTTTCTTT	CASSRRGATEAFF
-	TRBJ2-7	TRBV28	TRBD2	TGTGCCAGCAGTTTTCGGGGGGTTGTCTACGAGCAGTACTTC	CASSFRGVVYEQYF
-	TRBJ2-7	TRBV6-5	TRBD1	TGTGCCAGCAGCCAGGGACAGAGGTTGTACTACGAGCAGTACTTC	CASSQGQRLYYEQYF
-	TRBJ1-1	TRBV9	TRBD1	TGTGCCAGCAGCGTAGGACAGGGGAGAGCTTTCTTT	CASSVGQGRAFF
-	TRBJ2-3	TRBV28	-	TGTGCCAGCGGTGACATGGGTCGTAGTACAGATACGCAGTATTTT	CASGDMGRSTDTQYF
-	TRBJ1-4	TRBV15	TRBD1	TGTGCCACCTGGCAGAGGGGGCAAGAAAAACTGTTTTTT	CATWQRGQEKLFF
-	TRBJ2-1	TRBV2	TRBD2	TGTGCCAGCAGTGGAGTAGCGGGAGACAATGAGCAGTTCTTC	CASSGVAGDNEQFF
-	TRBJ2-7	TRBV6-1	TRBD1	TGTGCCAGCAACCCGACAGGGCCCGAGCAGTACTTC	CASNPTGPEQYF
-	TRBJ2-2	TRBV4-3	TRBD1	TGCGCCAGCAGCCTGTGGGACAGGGGACCCGGGGAGCTGTTTTTT	CASSLWDRGPGELFF